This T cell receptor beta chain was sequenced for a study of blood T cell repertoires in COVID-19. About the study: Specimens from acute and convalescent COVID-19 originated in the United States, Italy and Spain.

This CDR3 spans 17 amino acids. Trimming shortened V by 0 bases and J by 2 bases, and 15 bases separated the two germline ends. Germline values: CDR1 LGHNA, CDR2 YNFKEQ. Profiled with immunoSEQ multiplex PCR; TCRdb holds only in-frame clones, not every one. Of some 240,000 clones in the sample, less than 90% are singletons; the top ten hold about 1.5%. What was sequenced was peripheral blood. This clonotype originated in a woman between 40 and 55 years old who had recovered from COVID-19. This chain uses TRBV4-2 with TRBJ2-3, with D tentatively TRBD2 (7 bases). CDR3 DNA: TGTGCCAGCAGCCAAGAAGTGAGGGGGGGGATCACAGATACGCAGTATTTT. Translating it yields CASSQEVRGGITDTQYF.